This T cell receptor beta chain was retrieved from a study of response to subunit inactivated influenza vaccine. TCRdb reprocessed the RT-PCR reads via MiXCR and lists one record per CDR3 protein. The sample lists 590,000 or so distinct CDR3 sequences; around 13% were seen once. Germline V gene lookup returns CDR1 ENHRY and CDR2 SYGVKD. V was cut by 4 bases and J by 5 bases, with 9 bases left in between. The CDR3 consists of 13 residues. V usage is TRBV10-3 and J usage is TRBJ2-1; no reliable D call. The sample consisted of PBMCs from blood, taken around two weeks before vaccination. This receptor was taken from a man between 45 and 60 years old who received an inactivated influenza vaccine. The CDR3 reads CAISVGEDNEQFF. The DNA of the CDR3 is TGTGCCATCAGTGTGGGCGAGGACAATGAGCAGTTCTTC.